This T cell receptor beta chain was observed in a study of blood T cell repertoires in COVID-19. Sequenced by immunoSEQ multiplex PCR; TCRdb stores in-frame clones only, minus some. The sample lists tens of thousands of clones, more than 75% occurring once. Germline CDR1 is MNHEY and CDR2 is SVGAGI. This CDR3 is 15 amino acids long. V was trimmed by 6 bases and J by 6 bases, leaving 18 bases between them. The specimen was peripheral blood. The V and J genes are TRBV6-5 and TRBJ2-1; weak D call: TRBD1 (5 bases). The clonotype comes from a man between 65 and 85 years old with active or convalescent COVID-19. CDR3 loop: CASRGATHLSNEQFF. CDR3 DNA: TGTGCCAGCAGAGGGGCCACCCACCTCAGCAATGAGCAGTTCTTC.